This T cell receptor beta chain was captured by sequencing in a study of T cells in Graves' hyperthyroidism and ophthalmopathy. RNA transcripts served as the template for amplifying TCR beta CDR3 regions. TCR CDR3 underwent first-round RT-PCR with the HTBI primer set. TCRdb passed the multiplex PCR reads through MiXCR, listing each CDR3 protein once. Of fewer than 350,000 distinct CDR3 sequences listed, roughly 15% were seen once; the top ten hold 30% to 35%. Trimming cost V 2 bases and J 0 bases, with 14 bases left between them. The CDR3 totals 17 residues. Germline values: CDR1 MNHEY, CDR2 SMNVEV (reference sequence). This clonotype was observed many times.

The chain joins TRBV27 to TRBJ2-1, with D uncertain. Sequences were obtained from blood. The source of this sequence is a woman aged 45-59 years with Graves' hyperthyroidism that later progressed to Graves' ophthalmopathy. CDR3 sequence reads: CASSLGSSFVSYNEQFF. The CDR3, as DNA: TGTGCCAGCAGTTTAGGTAGTTCATTCGTCTCCTACAATGAGCAGTTCTTC.